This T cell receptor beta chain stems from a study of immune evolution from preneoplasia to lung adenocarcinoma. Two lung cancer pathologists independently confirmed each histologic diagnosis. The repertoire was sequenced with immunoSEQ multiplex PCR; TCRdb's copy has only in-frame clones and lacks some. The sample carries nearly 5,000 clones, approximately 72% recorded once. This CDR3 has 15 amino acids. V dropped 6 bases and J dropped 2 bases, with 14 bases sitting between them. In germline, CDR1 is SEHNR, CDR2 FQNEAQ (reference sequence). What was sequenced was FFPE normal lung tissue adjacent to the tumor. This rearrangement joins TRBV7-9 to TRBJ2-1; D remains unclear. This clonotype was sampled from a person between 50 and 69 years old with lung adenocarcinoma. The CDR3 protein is CASSPRGNTYNEQFF. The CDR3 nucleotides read TGTGCCAGCAGTCCCCGTGGGAATACCTACAATGAGCAGTTCTTC.